This T cell receptor (beta chain) stems from a study of radiotherapy plus CTLA-4 blockade in lung cancer. For the study at large: In around 19% of patients, objective responses were seen; around 34% had disease control.

Participants had chemo-refractory metastatic non-small-cell lung cancer and were treated with focal radiation plus ipilimumab CTLA-4 blockade. General study findings and limits: TCR clones originating in tumors grew in number in blood after radiotherapy plus ipilimumab. Reportedly, early blood T cell clone dynamics best predicted response, with interferon-beta.

As concerns this clone: The antigen remains undetermined.

The CDR3 loop spans 14 amino acids. Germline CDR1 and CDR2: SGHRS and YFSETQ. V shed 0 bases and J shed 0 bases, with 4 bases lying between them. The table came from immunoSEQ multiplex PCR; TCRdb's copy has only in-frame clones and leaves some out. This sample has fewer than 35,000 clones, with about 69% found just once. The clonotype comes from a human donor with non-small cell lung cancer that progressed on radiotherapy plus ipilimumab. This sequence joins TRBV5-1 and TRBJ1-5, with unresolved D. The sequenced sample was peripheral blood, obtained from a patient treated with radiotherapy plus ipilimumab. The CDR3 region has the DNA TGCGCCAGCAGCTTGGATAGTAGCAATCAGCCCCAGCATTTT. It encodes CASSLDSSNQPQHF.